Described below is a single T cell receptor beta chain sequence and its context. Assay: immunoSEQ multiplex PCR; the TCRdb copy retains only in-frame clones and omits some. The profile shows about 710,000 clones, over 75% of them singletons. Germline trimming cut 4 bases from V and 9 bases from J; bases unmatched to any gene: 20. Germline V gene lookup returns CDR1 LNHNV and CDR2 YYDKDF (reference sequence). The CDR3 is 17 residues long. These data are taken from a study of shared T cell receptors in the human thymus. The sample also formed part of further work on human thymus T cells. That study adds: Having corrective surgery for congenital heart defects, healthy Finnish infants were the ones who donated. Thymus was obtained from resections taken during corrective heart surgery. In thymic and blood repertoires alike, V and J usage looked biased. Related studies noted strongly shared thymic repertoires across unrelated people.

The chain is built from TRBV15 and TRBJ1-2, with TRBD1 identical over 7 bases. The sequence was obtained from a boy younger than two with a congenital heart defect. Sequencing input: thymocytes. The CDR3 coding sequence is TGTGCCACCAGCAACACCCTGGACAGGCCGTTCCTTAATAGCTACACCTTC. Amino acid sequence: CATSNTLDRPFLNSYTF.